The 18 T cell receptor beta chains reported below all come from one sample, sequenced in a study of regulatory T cells in long-lasting Graves disease. TCR beta libraries were built with iRepertoire HTBI primers and Arm-PCR of CDR3 regions. TCRdb re-derived calls from the multiplex PCR reads in MiXCR, one entry per CDR3 protein. Altogether approximately 560,000 distinct CDR3 sequences are present, about 16% being singletons, with the ten largest covering 12%. Sample time point: newly diagnosed GD, antithyroid drugs for less than 3 months. Scientists built the TCR library using RNA that was extracted from PBMCs. This sample also belongs to another study, concerning T cells in Graves' hyperthyroidism and ophthalmopathy.

The source was peripheral blood mononuclear cells (PBMCs), collected at new diagnosis, from a patient treated with antithyroid drugs. The receptors were sampled from a man aged 18 to 30 with Graves disease.

With respect to this clonotype: This may stem from a read error, because a much larger clone lies one nucleotide away. The gene calls are TRBV27 and TRBJ2-7; D ambiguous. The CDR3 runs to 15 residues. CDR1 is MNHEY, CDR2 SMNVEV, per germline (reference sequence). CDR3 residues: CASSPVPPASYGQYF. The CDR3 bases are TGTGCCAGCAGTCCGGTACCCCCAGCGTCCTACGGGCAGTACTTC.

This clonotype was seen a handful of times. CDR3 in amino acids: CASSRTQGEKLFF. The CDR3 nucleotides are TGTGCCAGCAGTCGAACTCAGGGGGAAAAACTGTTTTTT. This sequence joins TRBV6-1 and TRBJ1-4; D may be TRBD1 (6 bases). The germline V gene has CDR1 MNHNS and CDR2 SASEGT. The ends were cut back, 5 bases at V and 8 bases at J, with 12 bases in the middle. This CDR3 spans 13 amino acids.

This clonotype has just a few counts. This chain connects TRBV29-1 to TRBJ1-5; 7 bases are shared with TRBD1. This CDR3 region has 13 residues. The junction had 6 bases not matched to a gene; V was cut back by 6 bases and J by 4 bases. CDR1 and CDR2 from the germline V gene are SQVTM and ANQGSEA. Here the CDR3 DNA reads TGCAGCGTCGCGGGACAGCAAAATCAGCCCCAGCATTTT. It translates to CSVAGQQNQPQHF.

This clonotype showed up many times. The V gene is TRBV20-1, the J gene TRBJ2-7; 10 positions match TRBD1. After removal of 0 bases from V and 3 bases from J, the junction contained 5 bases not matched to a gene. This CDR3 is 15 amino acids long. Per the germline V gene, CDR1 is DFQATT and CDR2 is SNEGSKA (reference sequence). CDR3 sequence: CSAREGQGFFYEQYF. CDR3 nucleotide sequence: TGCAGTGCTAGAGAGGGACAGGGGTTCTTCTACGAGCAGTACTTC.

This clonotype has only one observation. The chain carries TRBV27 and TRBJ2-2, with 9 bases that match TRBD2. CDR1 and CDR2 (germline): MNHEY, SMNVEV (reference sequence). The ends lost 0 bases at V and 3 bases at J; junction bases unmatched: 8. The CDR3 sequence is 18 residues long. CDR3 DNA: TGTGCCAGCAGTTTATCTGGTAGCGGGAGATGGCACACCGGGGAGCTGTTTTTT. Amino acid sequence: CASSLSGSGRWHTGELFF.

In nucleotides, the CDR3 is TGTGCCAGCACCATCCCAGCCGGGAACGAGCAGTACTTC. Protein product: CASTIPAGNEQYF. J is TRBJ2-7 and V is TRBV28; a weak D match, TRBD2 (5 bases). This CDR3 has 13 amino acids. Germline V CDR1 and CDR2: MDHEN, SYDVKM. V lost 7 bases and J lost 5, with 15 bases in between.

This clonotype was observed a handful of times. The V and J genes are TRBV4-1 and TRBJ2-7; either TRBD1 or TRBD2 may fit D (6 bases each). V lost 1 base and J lost 0, with 10 bases in between. Germline CDR1 MGHRA, CDR2 YSYEKL. The CDR3 is 15 residues long. CDR3 loop: CASSQVGGSSYEQYF. The CDR3 nucleotides read TGCGCCAGCAGCCAAGTCGGGGGCAGCTCCTACGAGCAGTACTTC.

This clonotype occurred many times. The chain combines TRBV6-1 with TRBJ2-7, with 9 bases identical to TRBD1. The germline V gene has CDR1 MNHNS and CDR2 SASEGT. This CDR3 is 15 amino acids long. V lost 7 bases and J lost 4; bases outside the gene matches: 11. This CDR3 is CASTRRDREAYEQYF. CDR3 sequence (DNA): TGTGCCAGCACCCGAAGGGACAGGGAGGCTTACGAGCAGTACTTC.

The table lists this clonotype with a few counts. The chain is built from TRBV4-1 and TRBJ2-5; 9 bases match TRBD2. Germline loops: CDR1 MGHRA, CDR2 YSYEKL. V shed 3 bases and J 4 bases; nucleotides not matched to a gene: 6. The CDR3 consists of 15 residues. Here the CDR3 reads CASSQVAGVVETQYF. CDR3 nucleotides: TGCGCCAGCAGCCAGGTAGCGGGAGTGGTAGAGACCCAGTACTTC.

This chain links TRBV3-1 with TRBJ2-5; 9 bases fit TRBD2. Losses at the gene ends were 0 bases for V and 2 bases for J; bases not matched to a gene: 7. Germline-derived CDR1 and CDR2 are LGHDT and YNNKEL (reference sequence). The CDR3 extends over 17 amino acids. CDR3 amino acids: CASSQDTLTSGQETQYF. CDR3 coding DNA: TGTGCCAGCAGCCAAGACACTTTGACTAGCGGACAAGAGACCCAGTACTTC.

This clonotype was seen at least ten times. J is TRBJ2-7 and V is TRBV6-1, with 11 bases lining up with TRBD1. The V gene end was trimmed by 6 bases and the J gene end by 3 bases; junction bases not matched to a gene: 1. The CDR3 has 13 amino acids. CDR1 and CDR2 from the germline V gene are MNHNS and SASEGT. The CDR3 is CASSGTGGYEQYF. In DNA form, the CDR3 reads TGTGCCAGCAGCGGGACAGGGGGCTACGAGCAGTACTTC.

V and J are TRBV5-1 and TRBJ2-7; no clear D gene. Looked up from germline, CDR1 is SGHRS and CDR2 is YFSETQ. The V end lost 0 bases, the J end lost 6 bases, and 13 bases lay between the germline ends. The CDR3 extends over 14 amino acids. DNA of the CDR3: TGCGCCAGCAGCTTGGCCCTAACCTCTAGCGAGCAGTACTTC. Encoded protein: CASSLALTSSEQYF.

There are a few counts of this clonotype. The V and J genes are TRBV11-2 and TRBJ2-5, with D hard to call. Germline CDR1 reads SGHAT; CDR2 reads FQNNGV. With 1 base removed from V and 9 bases from J, the gap between germline ends came to 18 bases. CDR3 length: 15 residues. The CDR3 DNA is TGTGCCAGCAGCTTAGGGCTCCGCGGCGCCGAGGCCCAGTACTTC. Its protein is CASSLGLRGAEAQYF.

The chain links TRBV20-1 to TRBJ1-1; no clear D gene. V gave up 3 bases and J gave up 5 bases, with 16 bases separating them. This CDR3 is 14 amino acids long. CDR1 is DFQATT and CDR2 is SNEGSKA in the germline V gene (reference sequence). The CDR3 here is CSASPMQGMTEAFF. The CDR3 DNA sequence: TGCAGTGCTAGCCCAATGCAAGGGATGACTGAAGCTTTCTTT.

This clonotype occurred many times. The chain joins TRBV11-2 to TRBJ2-1, with D possibly being TRBD2 (5 bases). Trimming removed 2 bases at V and 0 bases at J, with 11 bases between. CDR1 is SGHAT and CDR2 is FQNNGV in the germline V gene. The CDR3 sequence is 16 residues long. CDR3 DNA: TGTGCCAGCAGCTTAAGACGGGATCGCTCCTACAATGAGCAGTTCTTC. Protein product: CASSLRRDRSYNEQFF.

This clonotype has only a few counts. This sequence joins TRBV5-8 and TRBJ1-2; D remains ambiguous. Germline V gene data show CDR1 as SGHTS and CDR2 as YDEGEE. This CDR3 has 13 residues. The V end lost 5 bases, the J end lost 2 bases, and 10 bases lay between the germline ends. The CDR3 nucleotides are TGTGCCAGCAGTTTTGACACCAACTATGGCTACACCTTC. Protein product: CASSFDTNYGYTF.

This clonotype was seen many times. V is TRBV11-1 and J is TRBJ2-7; D remains ambiguous. V lost 3 bases and J 0 bases, leaving 12 bases between the germline ends. Germline CDR1 SGHAT, CDR2 FQDESV (reference sequence). The CDR3 loop spans 15 amino acids. CDR3 nucleotides: TGTGCCAGCAGCTTCCTCATAGGACCCTCCTACGAGCAGTACTTC. It specifies CASSFLIGPSYEQYF.

The V call is TRBV5-6, the J call TRBJ1-2; TRBD1 is a possible D gene (5 bases). The CDR3 runs to 11 residues. Looked up from germline, CDR1 is SGHDT and CDR2 is YYEEEE. Trimming cost V 2 bases and J 8 bases, with 7 bases left between them. The CDR3, as DNA: TGTGCCAGCAGCTTTGACAGCGGCTACACCTTC. This encodes CASSFDSGYTF. Supplemented by reference TRBV5-6 and TRBJ1-2, the full variable domain reads DAGVTQSPTHLIKTRGQQVTLRCSPKSGHDTVSWYQQALGQGPQFIFQYYEEEERQRGNFPDRFSGHQFPNYSSELNVNALLLGDSALYLCASSFDSGYTFGSGTRLTVV.